One sample yielded the 15 T cell receptor beta chains listed below, sequenced in a study of blood T cell repertoires in COVID-19 (TCRdb year 2020). The method behind the library was the immunoSEQ multiplex PCR assay. In TCRdb, the immuneACCESS table is reduced to in-frame sequences with V and J assigned. These tables do not hold every clone; where another copy was compared, an unresolved V gene accounts for under half, and the others remain unexplained. The sample has around 270,000 clones on record, approximately 85% of them singletons. 0.75% to 0.95% of the sample comes from the top ten. The sequenced sample was peripheral blood. The source of these receptors is a human donor with COVID-19, enrolled during active disease. The donor label of this sample is uncertain.

This chain connects TRBV30 to TRBJ1-4; tentative D call: TRBD1 (5 bases). This CDR3 is 14 amino acids long. The germline V and J ends were trimmed by 0 bases and 3 bases, with 8 bases remaining between them. Per germline, CDR1 GTSNPN and CDR2 SVGIG (reference sequence). The CDR3 protein is CAWSVGHSNEKLFF. CDR3 sequence (DNA): TGTGCCTGGAGTGTGGGGCATTCTAATGAAAAACTGTTTTTT.

This clone was picked up a small number of times. The rearrangement links TRBV5-4 to TRBJ2-7; 7 nucleotides line up with TRBD2. This CDR3 has 14 amino acids. Germline CDR1 reads SGHNT; CDR2 reads YYREEE (reference sequence). The V segment lost 0 bases and the J segment 4 bases; nucleotides outside the gene matches: 4. The CDR3 DNA reads as TGTGCCAGCAGCTTGGAAGCTAGCGGATACGAGCAGTACTTC. Its translation: CASSLEASGYEQYF.

The V gene is TRBV9, the J gene TRBJ1-3, with TRBD1 as a possible D gene (5 bases). From germline, CDR1 is SGDLS and CDR2 YYNGEE. This CDR3 is 16 amino acids long. Trimming stripped 2 bases from V and 2 bases from J, with 14 bases between. In DNA form, the CDR3 reads TGTGCCAGCAGCGTTTCTCTTGGGGCCACTGGAAACACCATATATTTT. Its protein product is CASSVSLGATGNTIYF.

The chain joins TRBV28 to TRBJ2-1; D remains unclear. This CDR3 is 14 amino acids long. CDR1 MDHEN and CDR2 SYDVKM come from the germline V gene. The germline V and J ends were trimmed by 6 bases and 2 bases, with 11 bases remaining between them. CDR3 DNA sequence: TGTGCCAGCAGCCTAGTGGCGGCCTACAATGAGCAGTTCTTC. This gives the protein CASSLVAAYNEQFF.

Concerning this clone: Different DNA sequences within this sample yield the same CDR3. This chain uses TRBV6-5 with TRBJ2-7; 14 nucleotides agree with TRBD2. Germline lookup yields CDR1 MNHEY and CDR2 SVGAGI. After removal of 6 bases from V and 1 base from J, the junction contained 2 bases not matched to a gene. The CDR3 has 15 residues. The CDR3 region is CASSRTSGGSYEQYF. CDR3 sequence (DNA): TGTGCCAGCAGCCGGACTAGCGGGGGGTCCTACGAGCAGTACTTC.

CDR3 protein: CASSVLAGAEQYF. CDR3 bases: TGTGCCAGTAGTGTACTAGCGGGAGCCGAGCAGTACTTC. V gene TRBV19 combines with J gene TRBJ2-7; TRBD2 matches 11 bases. Germline trimming cut 5 bases from V and 6 bases from J; bases unmatched to any gene: 3. Germline lookup yields CDR1 LNHDA and CDR2 SQIVND (reference sequence). CDR3 size: 13 residues.

V gene TRBV28 combines with J gene TRBJ2-7; D is possibly TRBD2 (5 bases). The germline V and J ends were trimmed by 8 bases and 2 bases, with 13 bases remaining between them. The CDR3 has 13 amino acids. Germline V gene data show CDR1 as MDHEN and CDR2 as SYDVKM. CDR3 in amino acids: CASREGAAYEQYF. The DNA for the CDR3 is TGTGCCAGCCGCGAGGGAGCGGCCTACGAGCAGTACTTC.

The chain joins TRBV7-9 to TRBJ2-5; D might be TRBD2 (7 bases). CDR1 and CDR2 from the germline V gene are SEHNR and FQNEAQ (reference sequence). The CDR3 length is 15 residues. V was pared by 1 base and J by 5 bases, with 14 bases between. The CDR3 protein is CASSLVDPGGETQYF. CDR3 DNA: TGTGCCAGCAGCTTAGTCGATCCGGGGGGCGAGACCCAGTACTTC.

J is TRBJ1-1 and V is TRBV5-1, with D possibly TRBD1 on 6 matching bases. The CDR3 is 15 residues long. Germline values: CDR1 SGHRS, CDR2 YFSETQ. V was cut by 4 bases and J by 0 bases, with 13 bases left in between. The CDR3 here is CASSPWTAMNTEAFF. CDR3 coding DNA: TGCGCCAGCAGCCCGTGGACAGCTATGAACACTGAAGCTTTCTTT.

The chain has TRBV9 and TRBJ2-7, with D maybe TRBD2 (6 bases). Germline CDR1 and CDR2: SGDLS and YYNGEE. Trimming took off 0 bases at V and 5 bases at J, with 9 bases between the two ends. This CDR3 has 13 residues. The chain's CDR3 is CASSVGGLNEQYF. CDR3 nucleotides: TGTGCCAGCAGCGTAGGAGGACTAAACGAGCAGTACTTC.

This sequence joins TRBV13 and TRBJ2-1; 16 positions match TRBD2. After removal of 5 bases from V and 7 bases from J, the junction contained 14 bases not matched to a gene. Germline V gives CDR1 PRHDT, CDR2 FYEKMQ (reference sequence). The CDR3 runs 19 residues. CDR3: CASSLPGTSGRASLNEQFF. For the CDR3, the DNA is TGTGCCAGCAGCCTACCGGGGACTAGCGGGAGGGCCAGTCTTAATGAGCAGTTCTTC.

This clone is a singleton in its sample. The V and J genes are TRBV10-1 and TRBJ2-3; TRBD2 matches at 11 bases. The CDR3 spans 16 residues. Trimming cost V 5 bases and J 5 bases; bases outside gene matches: 9. Germline CDR1 is WNHNN and CDR2 is SYGVQD (reference sequence). The CDR3 nucleotides are TGCGCCAGCAGTCGGACTAGCGGGCCCGGGGGAGATACGCAGTATTTT. It yields the protein CASSRTSGPGGDTQYF.

The rearrangement joins TRBV3-1 (or the pseudogene TRBV3-2) to TRBJ2-3; TRBD2 agrees at 11 bases. CDR1 is LGHDT, CDR2 YNNKEL, per germline (reference sequence). The CDR3 contains 16 residues. The J segment lost 0 bases and the V segment lost 4 bases, leaving 3 bases of the junction unmatched. CDR3 DNA: TGTGCCAGCAGCCCCCGGACTAGCGGGAGCACAGATACGCAGTATTTT. Translating gives CASSPRTSGSTDTQYF.

The J gene is TRBJ2-1, the V gene TRBV9, with a possible D match to TRBD2 (5 bases). The germline V and J ends were trimmed by 0 bases and 9 bases, with 13 bases remaining between them. The CDR3 covers 14 residues. CDR1 and CDR2 from the germline V gene are SGDLS and YYNGEE. The CDR3 here is CASSVVLDRGEQFF. DNA for the CDR3: TGTGCCAGCAGCGTAGTCCTAGACCGGGGTGAGCAGTTCTTC.

The chain is built from TRBV7-8 and TRBJ2-1; 10 bases align to TRBD2. V lost 5 bases and J lost 10; bases outside the gene matches: 14. CDR1 SGHVS and CDR2 FQNEAQ come from the germline V gene. The length of the CDR3 is 16 residues. The CDR3 DNA reads as TGTGCCAGCAGCCCACCCCGCCTAGCGGGAGTAGAAGAGCAGTTCTTC. It codes for CASSPPRLAGVEEQFF.